This T cell receptor (beta chain) was sequenced in a study of early T cells in non-severe SARS-CoV-2 infection. Study background: Sequencing input comprised bulk RNA from unsorted whole blood; chain pairing was not available.

About this clonotype itself: A single base separates this from a much larger clone, so it may be a read error.

Germline CDR1 is MDHEN and CDR2 is SYDVKM. The CDR3 is made up of 15 amino acids. From the 5' RACE reads, TCRdb called clonotypes with MiXCR, one entry per CDR3 protein. The profile covers 75,000 to 90,000 distinct CDR3 sequences, with around 14% appearing a single time and 4.5% to 7% taken by the ten largest. The sequenced material came from whole blood. The chain has TRBV28 and TRBJ2-1; D is unclear. This TCR was recovered from an adult who was a healthcare worker with PCR-confirmed SARS-CoV-2 infection or an uninfected control (not recorded which). In nucleotides, the CDR3 is TGTGCCAGCAAGGGTCAGCGAGGTTCCTACTATGAGCAGTTCTTC. This translates into CASKGQRGSYYEQFF.